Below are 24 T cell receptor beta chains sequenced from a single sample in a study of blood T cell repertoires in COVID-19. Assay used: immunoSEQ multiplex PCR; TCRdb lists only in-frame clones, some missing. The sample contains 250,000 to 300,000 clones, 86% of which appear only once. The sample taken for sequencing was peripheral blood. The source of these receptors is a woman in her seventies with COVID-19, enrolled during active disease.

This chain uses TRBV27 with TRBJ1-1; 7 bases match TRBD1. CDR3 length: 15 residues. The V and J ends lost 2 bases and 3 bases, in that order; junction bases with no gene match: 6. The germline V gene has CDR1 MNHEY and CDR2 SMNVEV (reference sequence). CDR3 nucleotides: TGTGCCAGCAGTTTAATTGGGACAGCCTACACTGAAGCTTTCTTT. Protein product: CASSLIGTAYTEAFF.

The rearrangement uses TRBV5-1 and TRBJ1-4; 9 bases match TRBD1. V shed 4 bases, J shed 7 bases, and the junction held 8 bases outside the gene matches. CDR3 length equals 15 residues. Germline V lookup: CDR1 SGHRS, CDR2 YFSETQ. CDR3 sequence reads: CASSEPTGGIEKLFF. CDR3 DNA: TGCGCCAGCAGCGAACCGACAGGGGGAATTGAAAAACTGTTTTTT.

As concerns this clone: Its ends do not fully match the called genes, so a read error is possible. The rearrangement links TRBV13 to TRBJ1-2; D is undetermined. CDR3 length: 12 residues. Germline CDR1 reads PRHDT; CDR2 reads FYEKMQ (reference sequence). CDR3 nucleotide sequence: TGTGCCAGCAGCTTAGGGTTGGCTCGACTAAACTTC. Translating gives CASSLGLARLNF. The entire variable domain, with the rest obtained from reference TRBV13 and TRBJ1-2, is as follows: AAGVIQSPRHLIKEKRETATLKCYPIPRHDTVYWYQQGPGQDPQFLISFYEKMQSDKGSIPDRFSAQQFSDYHSELNMSSLELGDSALYFCASSLGLARLNFGSGTRLTVV.

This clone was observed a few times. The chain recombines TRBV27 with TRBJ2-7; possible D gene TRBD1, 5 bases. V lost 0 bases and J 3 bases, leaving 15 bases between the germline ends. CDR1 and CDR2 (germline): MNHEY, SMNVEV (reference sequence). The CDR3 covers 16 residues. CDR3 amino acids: CASSLSGTGVFYEQYF. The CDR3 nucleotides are TGTGCCAGCAGTTTATCGGGTACAGGAGTTTTCTACGAGCAGTACTTC.

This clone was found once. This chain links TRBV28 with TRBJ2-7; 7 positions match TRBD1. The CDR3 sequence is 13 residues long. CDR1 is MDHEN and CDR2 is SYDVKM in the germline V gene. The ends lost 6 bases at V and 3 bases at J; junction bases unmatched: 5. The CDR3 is CASSPRDSYEQYF. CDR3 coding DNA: TGTGCCAGCAGCCCCCGGGACAGCTACGAGCAGTACTTC.

The CDR3 DNA reads TGTGCTAGCGGGACAGGGGGCCCCCCAAACTATGGCTACACCTTC. It yields the protein CASGTGGPPNYGYTF. This chain connects TRBV28 to TRBJ1-2, with TRBD1 matching over 12 bases. Germline loops: CDR1 MDHEN, CDR2 SYDVKM. The CDR3 length is 15 residues.

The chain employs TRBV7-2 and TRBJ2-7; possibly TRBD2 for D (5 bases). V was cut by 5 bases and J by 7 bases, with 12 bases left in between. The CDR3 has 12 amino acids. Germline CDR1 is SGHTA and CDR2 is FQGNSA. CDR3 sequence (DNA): TGTGCCAGCAGCCCAACCCCGGGGGAGCAGTACTTC. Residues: CASSPTPGEQYF.

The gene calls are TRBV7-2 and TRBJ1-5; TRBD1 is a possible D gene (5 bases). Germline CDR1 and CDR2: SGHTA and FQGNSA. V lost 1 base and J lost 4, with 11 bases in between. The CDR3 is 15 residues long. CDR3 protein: CASSLVRQTNQPQHF. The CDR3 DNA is TGTGCCAGCAGCTTAGTACGACAGACTAATCAGCCCCAGCATTTT.

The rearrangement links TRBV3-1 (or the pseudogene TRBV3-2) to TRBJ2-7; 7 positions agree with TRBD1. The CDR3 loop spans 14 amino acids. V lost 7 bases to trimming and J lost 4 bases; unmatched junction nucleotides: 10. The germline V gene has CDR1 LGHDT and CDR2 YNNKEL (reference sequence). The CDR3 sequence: CASTPEAGGYEQYF. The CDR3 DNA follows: TGTGCCAGCACCCCCGAGGCAGGGGGTTACGAGCAGTACTTC.

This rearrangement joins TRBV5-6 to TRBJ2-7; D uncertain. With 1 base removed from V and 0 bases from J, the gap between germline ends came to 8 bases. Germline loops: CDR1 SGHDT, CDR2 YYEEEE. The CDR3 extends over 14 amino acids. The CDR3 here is CASSLSRSSYEQYF. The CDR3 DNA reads TGTGCCAGCAGCTTGAGTCGGTCCTCCTACGAGCAGTACTTC.

For the CDR3, the DNA is TGTGCCAGCAGTGAGCAGACAGTAGGATATGGCTACACCTTC. Its protein product is CASSEQTVGYGYTF. The chain uses TRBV2 and TRBJ1-2, with a tentative D call TRBD1 (5 bases). The CDR3 runs 14 residues. CDR1 is SNHLY, CDR2 FYNNEI, per germline. V was cut by 3 bases and J by 5 bases, with 13 bases left in between.

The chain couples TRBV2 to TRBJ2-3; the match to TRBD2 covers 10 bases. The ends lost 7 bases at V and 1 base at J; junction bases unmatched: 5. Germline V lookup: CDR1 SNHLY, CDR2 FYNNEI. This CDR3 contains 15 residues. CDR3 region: CASITSGERTDTQYF. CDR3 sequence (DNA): TGTGCCAGCATAACTAGCGGGGAGCGCACAGATACGCAGTATTTT.

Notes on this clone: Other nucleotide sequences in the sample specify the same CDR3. The CDR3: CASSFSGYTEAFF. CDR3 nucleotide sequence: TGTGCCAGCAGCTTTTCCGGGTACACTGAAGCTTTCTTT. This chain links TRBV7-9 with TRBJ1-1; no definite D call. CDR1 and CDR2 (germline): SEHNR, FQNEAQ (reference sequence). Deletions cut 3 bases from V and 3 bases from J, with 8 bases between. The CDR3 has 13 residues. Full variable domain (outside the CDR3, taken from reference TRBV7-9 and TRBJ1-1): DTGVSQNPRHKITKRGQNVTFRCDPISEHNRLYWYRQTLGQGPEFLTYFQNEAQLEKSRLLSDRFSAERPKGSFSTLEIQRTEQGDSAMYLCASSFSGYTEAFFGQGTRLTVV.

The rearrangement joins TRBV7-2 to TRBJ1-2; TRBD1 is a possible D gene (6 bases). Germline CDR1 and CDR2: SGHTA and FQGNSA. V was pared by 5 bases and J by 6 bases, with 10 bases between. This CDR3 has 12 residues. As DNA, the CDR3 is TGTGCCAGCAGCCGGACAGTCAATGGCTACACCTTC. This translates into CASSRTVNGYTF.

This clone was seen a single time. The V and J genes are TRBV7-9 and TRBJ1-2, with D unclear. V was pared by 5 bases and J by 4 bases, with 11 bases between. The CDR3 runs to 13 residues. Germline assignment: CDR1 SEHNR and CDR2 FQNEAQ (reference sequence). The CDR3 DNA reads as TGTGCCAGCAGCCTAAGTCTATTCTATGGCTACACCTTC. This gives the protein CASSLSLFYGYTF.

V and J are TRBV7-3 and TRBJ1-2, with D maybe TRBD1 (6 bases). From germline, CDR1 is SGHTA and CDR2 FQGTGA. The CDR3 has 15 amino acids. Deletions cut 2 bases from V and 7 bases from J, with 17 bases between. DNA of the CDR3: TGTGCCAGCAGCTTATTCAGGGGAAGTCCGTCTGGCTACACCTTC. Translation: CASSLFRGSPSGYTF.

The CDR3 loop is CASTDGQGITEAFF. CDR3 nucleotides: TGTGCCAGCACTGACGGACAGGGGATAACTGAAGCTTTCTTT. The V call is TRBV18, the J call TRBJ1-1, with 9 bases lining up with TRBD1. The CDR3 covers 14 residues. Germline trimming cut 8 bases from V and 5 bases from J; bases unmatched to any gene: 9. CDR1 KGHSH and CDR2 LQKENI come from the germline V gene.

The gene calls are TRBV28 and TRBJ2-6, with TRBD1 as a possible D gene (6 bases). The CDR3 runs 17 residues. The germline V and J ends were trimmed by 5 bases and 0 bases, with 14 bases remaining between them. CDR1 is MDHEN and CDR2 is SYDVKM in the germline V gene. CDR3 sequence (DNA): TGTGCCAGCAGTCACCAGGGGATAGGCTCTGGGGCCAACGTCCTGACTTTC. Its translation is CASSHQGIGSGANVLTF.

The CDR3 DNA is TGCAGTGCTAGACAGGGCTATGGCTACACCTTC. It translates to CSARQGYGYTF. The V and J genes are TRBV20-1 and TRBJ1-2; maybe TRBD1 (5 bases). Trimming took off 2 bases at V and 4 bases at J, with 5 bases between the two ends. This CDR3 contains 11 residues. CDR1 and CDR2 (germline): DFQATT, SNEGSKA (reference sequence).

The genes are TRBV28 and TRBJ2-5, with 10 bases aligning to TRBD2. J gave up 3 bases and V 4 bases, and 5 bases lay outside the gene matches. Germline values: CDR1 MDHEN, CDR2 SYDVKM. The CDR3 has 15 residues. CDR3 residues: CASSSWLAGEETQYF. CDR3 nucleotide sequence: TGTGCCAGCAGTTCGTGGCTAGCGGGGGAAGAGACCCAGTACTTC.

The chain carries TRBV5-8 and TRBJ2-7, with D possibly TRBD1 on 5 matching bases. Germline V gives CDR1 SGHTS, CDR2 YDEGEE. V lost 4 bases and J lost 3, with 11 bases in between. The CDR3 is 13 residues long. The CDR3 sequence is CASSGQGHYEQYF. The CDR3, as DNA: TGTGCCAGCAGCGGCCAGGGTCACTACGAGCAGTACTTC.

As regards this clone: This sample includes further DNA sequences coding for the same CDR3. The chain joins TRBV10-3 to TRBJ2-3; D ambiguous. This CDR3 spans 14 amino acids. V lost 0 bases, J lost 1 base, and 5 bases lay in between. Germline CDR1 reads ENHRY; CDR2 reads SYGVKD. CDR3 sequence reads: CAISESSGTDTQYF. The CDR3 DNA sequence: TGTGCCATCAGTGAGTCGTCAGGCACAGATACGCAGTATTTT.

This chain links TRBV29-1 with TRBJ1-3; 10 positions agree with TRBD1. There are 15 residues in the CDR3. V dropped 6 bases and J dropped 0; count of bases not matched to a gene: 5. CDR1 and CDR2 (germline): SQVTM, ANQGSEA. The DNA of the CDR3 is TGCAGCGTCGACAGGGGGCGCAGCTCTGGAAACACCATATATTTT. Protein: CSVDRGRSSGNTIYF. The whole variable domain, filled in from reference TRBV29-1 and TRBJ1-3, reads SAVISQKPSRDICQRGTSLTIQCQVDSQVTMMFWYRQQPGQSLTLIATANQGSEATYESGFVIDKFPISRPNLTFSTLTVSNMSPEDSSIYLCSVDRGRSSGNTIYFGEGSWLTVV.

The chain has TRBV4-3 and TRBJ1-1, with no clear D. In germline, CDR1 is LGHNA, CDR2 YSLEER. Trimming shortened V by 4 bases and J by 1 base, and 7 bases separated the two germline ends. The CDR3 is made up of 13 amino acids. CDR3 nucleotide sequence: TGCGCCAGCAGCCTTCGACAGAACACTGAAGCTTTCTTT. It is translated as CASSLRQNTEAFF.